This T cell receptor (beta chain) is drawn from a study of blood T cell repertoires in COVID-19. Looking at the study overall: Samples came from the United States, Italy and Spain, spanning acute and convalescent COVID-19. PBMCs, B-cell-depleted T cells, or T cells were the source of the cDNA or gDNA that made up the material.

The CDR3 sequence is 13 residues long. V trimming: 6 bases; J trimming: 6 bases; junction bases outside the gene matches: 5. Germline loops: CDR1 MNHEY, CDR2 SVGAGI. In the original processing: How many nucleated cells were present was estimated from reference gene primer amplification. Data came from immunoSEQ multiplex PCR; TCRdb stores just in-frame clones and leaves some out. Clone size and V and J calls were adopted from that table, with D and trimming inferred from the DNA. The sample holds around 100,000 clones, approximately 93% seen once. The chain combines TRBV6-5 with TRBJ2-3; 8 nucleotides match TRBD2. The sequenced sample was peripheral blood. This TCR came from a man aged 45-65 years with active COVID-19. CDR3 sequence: CASRRGAFDTQYF. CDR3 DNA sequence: TGTGCCAGCAGGCGGGGGGCATTTGATACGCAGTATTTT.